A selection of T cell receptor beta chains follows, all from one sample in a study of control samples from healthy donors and cancer patients. Assay: immunoSEQ multiplex PCR; the TCRdb copy retains only in-frame clones and omits some. The data hold about 140,000 clones, with more than 80% observed a single time. The material sequenced was blood. Receptors were obtained from a man younger than 30 in good health. CDR3s include the opening cysteine and the closing phenylalanine or tryptophan. Fields, in order: V gene, J gene, D gene, clone size, CDR3 protein, CDR3 DNA. D genes are given only for firm matches. Size is stated for part of the rows, as once, few or many counts, or as a class when the clone is expanded.

V gene: TRBV2
J gene: TRBJ1-5
D gene: .
clone size: .
CDR3 protein: CASTESNQPQHF
CDR3 DNA: TGTGCCAGCACTGAAAGCAATCAGCCCCAGCATTTT

V gene: TRBV5-1
J gene: TRBJ2-1
D gene: .
clone size: .
CDR3 protein: CASSLEGGAAYFEQFF
CDR3 DNA: TGCGCCAGCAGCTTGGAAGGGGGGGCCGCCTATTTTGAGCAGTTCTTC

V gene: TRBV27
J gene: TRBJ2-1
D gene: .
clone size: once
CDR3 protein: CASRPRATASYNEQFF
CDR3 DNA: TGTGCCAGCAGGCCACGCGCGACAGCGTCCTACAATGAGCAGTTCTTC

V gene: TRBV28
J gene: TRBJ1-3
D gene: .
clone size: .
CDR3 protein: CASSGTLVNLGNTIYF
CDR3 DNA: TGTGCCAGCAGCGGGACCTTAGTTAATCTCGGAAACACCATATATTTT

V gene: TRBV27
J gene: TRBJ1-2
D gene: .
clone size: .
CDR3 protein: CASSYLGDYGYTF
CDR3 DNA: TGTGCCAGCAGTTATCTAGGGGACTATGGCTACACCTTC

V gene: TRBV28
J gene: TRBJ2-1
D gene: TRBD1
clone size: .
CDR3 protein: CASSSPGQGNNEQFF
CDR3 DNA: TGTGCCAGCAGTTCACCGGGACAGGGGAACAATGAGCAGTTCTTC

V gene: TRBV27
J gene: TRBJ1-5
D gene: .
clone size: .
CDR3 protein: CASSKDVSNQPQHF
CDR3 DNA: TGTGCCAGCAGTAAGGACGTTAGCAATCAGCCCCAGCATTTT

V gene: TRBV23-1
J gene: TRBJ1-3
D gene: TRBD1
clone size: .
CDR3 protein: CASSHYSSGTGGNTIYF
CDR3 DNA: TGCGCCAGCAGTCACTACTCCTCGGGGACAGGGGGAAACACCATATATTTT

V gene: TRBV30
J gene: TRBJ1-2
D gene: TRBD1
clone size: .
CDR3 protein: CAWSRGTDGYTF
CDR3 DNA: TGTGCCTGGAGTCGAGGGACAGATGGCTACACCTTC

V gene: TRBV7-9
J gene: TRBJ1-5
D gene: .
clone size: few
CDR3 protein: CASSPDSLLNQPQHF
CDR3 DNA: TGTGCCAGCAGCCCCGACAGCCTACTCAATCAGCCCCAGCATTTT

V gene: TRBV9
J gene: TRBJ1-5
D gene: .
clone size: few
CDR3 protein: CASSLAPDGNQPQHF
CDR3 DNA: TGTGCCAGCAGTCTAGCCCCAGATGGCAATCAGCCCCAGCATTTT

V gene: TRBV28
J gene: TRBJ1-1
D gene: TRBD1
clone size: .
CDR3 protein: CASSLGAGGAGTEAFF
CDR3 DNA: TGTGCCAGCAGTTTAGGGGCAGGGGGCGCGGGAACTGAAGCTTTCTTT

V gene: TRBV19
J gene: TRBJ1-2
D gene: .
clone size: .
CDR3 protein: CASSAGRNYGYTF
CDR3 DNA: TGTGCCAGTAGTGCAGGTAGAAACTATGGCTACACCTTC